The present T cell receptor beta chain was sequenced within a study of T cells in Graves' hyperthyroidism and ophthalmopathy. General study results and limits: Stable hyperthyroidism and ophthalmopathy were separated using 13 V-J signatures. A median around 6.8 months before onset, the model predicted ophthalmopathy.

TCR beta CDR3 sequences were amplified from RNA transcripts. During a first-round RT-PCR of the TCR CDR3, the HTBI primer set was used. In TCRdb, the multiplex PCR reads were re-called with MiXCR into one record per CDR3 protein. The profile shows some 380,000 distinct CDR3 sequences, roughly 14% of them singletons. Among the patients, aged 18 to 65, hyperthyroidism was newly diagnosed and had lasted under 2 months. Researchers barred patients who had uncontrolled infection, other autoimmune disease, pregnancy or lactation. This clonotype appeared many times. As yet, its antigen is unknown. This CDR3 region has 13 residues. CDR1 SGHNT and CDR2 YENEEA come from the germline V gene. Trimming took off 2 bases at V and 3 bases at J, with 6 bases between the two ends.

The material sequenced was blood. This rearrangement joins TRBV11-3 to TRBJ2-3, with no clear D. This clonotype was obtained from a man aged 25 to 40 with Graves' hyperthyroidism that later progressed to Graves' ophthalmopathy. As DNA, the CDR3 is TGTGCCAGCAGCTTAATGTATACAGATACGCAGTATTTT. This sequence encodes CASSLMYTDTQYF.